The next 31 T cell receptor beta chains were all read from a single sample in a study of T cell repertoires in cytomegalovirus infection (dated by TCRdb to 2018 to 2020). TCRdb shows the sequencer as Illumina HiSeq 1500. TCRdb reprocessed the public reads (quality trimming at Q25 with fastp, clone calling with MiXCR) and kept in-frame beta chains. Entries that share a CDR3 protein sequence are merged under the most common genes and DNA. The table for this sample lists 250,000 or so distinct CDR3 sequences; roughly 12% of them were counted only once. Together, the top ten hold approximately 1.6% of the sample. The sequenced sample was PBMCs. The receptors stem from a human donor in good health (CMV status not recorded). Some clones in this sample may be carry-over from other donors' samples.

In this sample, this clonotype turned up many times. V and J are TRBV7-3 and TRBJ2-1; the D gene is possibly TRBD2 (6 bases). The V and J ends lost 5 bases and 5 bases respectively, with 16 bases between them. This CDR3 spans 15 amino acids. Germline V gene sequence: CDR1 SGHTA, CDR2 FQGTGA. This CDR3 reads CASSPGTGRHNEQFF. CDR3 nucleotide sequence: TGTGCCAGCAGCCCCGGGACTGGACGGCACAATGAGCAGTTCTTC.

This clonotype was observed at least ten times. The chain combines TRBV6-6 with TRBJ2-7, with D perhaps given as TRBD1 or TRBD2 (5 bases each). Trimming took 2 bases from V and 4 from J, leaving 9 bases between them. Germline CDR1 and CDR2: MNHNY and SVGAGI (reference sequence). This CDR3 has 13 amino acids. CDR3 region: CASSYEGMYEQYF. The CDR3 region has the DNA TGTGCCAGCAGTTACGAGGGGATGTACGAGCAGTACTTC.

The table lists this clonotype with a few counts. The chain is built from TRBV24-1 and TRBJ1-6; D is ambiguous. CDR3 length: 15 amino acids. Trimming removed 9 bases from V and 4 bases from J, with 15 bases in between. CDR1 KGHDR and CDR2 SFDVKD come from the germline V gene. CDR3 sequence: CATPDRGEYNSPLHF. For the CDR3, the DNA is TGTGCCACCCCAGACCGCGGCGAGTATAATTCACCCCTCCACTTT.

The chain is built from TRBV7-9 and TRBJ1-6; tentatively, D is TRBD1 (5 bases). Germline-derived CDR1 and CDR2 are SEHNR and FQNEAQ (reference sequence). Trimming stripped 2 bases from V and 8 bases from J, with 10 bases between. The CDR3 has 14 residues. The CDR3 here is CASSLSGAYSPLHF. CDR3 DNA sequence: TGTGCCAGCAGCTTAAGCGGGGCCTATTCACCCCTCCACTTT. The full variable domain, completed using reference TRBV7-9 and TRBJ1-6, is DTGVSQNPRHKITKRGQNVTFRCDPISEHNRLYWYRQTLGQGPEFLTYFQNEAQLEKSRLLSDRFSAERPKGSFSTLEIQRTEQGDSAMYLCASSLSGAYSPLHFGNGTRLTVT.

By sample share, this clonotype is medium-sized. V is TRBV7-2 and J is TRBJ2-2; D unclear. CDR1 SGHTA and CDR2 FQGNSA come from the germline V gene. V gave up 0 bases and J gave up 5 bases, with 4 bases separating them. This CDR3 has 13 amino acids. CDR3: CASSLAGTGELFF. CDR3 DNA: TGTGCCAGCAGCTTAGCGGGGACCGGGGAGCTGTTTTTT.

The V gene is TRBV19, the J gene TRBJ2-1; 8 bases agree with TRBD1. V lost 3 bases, J lost 4 bases, and 5 bases stayed unmatched. Looked up from germline, CDR1 is LNHDA and CDR2 is SQIVND (reference sequence). The length of the CDR3 is 15 residues. CDR3 amino acids: CASSIRTGLYNEQFF. The CDR3 DNA sequence: TGTGCCAGTAGTATTAGGACAGGGCTTTACAATGAGCAGTTCTTC.

This clonotype showed up many times. The CDR3 DNA is TGTGCCAGCAGTTACGCGCATACAGATACGCAGTATTTT. Its protein is CASSYAHTDTQYF. The genes are TRBV6-1 and TRBJ2-3, with D unresolved. Germline V gene sequence: CDR1 MNHNS, CDR2 SASEGT. The CDR3 runs to 13 residues. The germline V and J ends were trimmed by 5 bases and 3 bases, with 9 bases remaining between them.

The V gene is TRBV19, the J gene TRBJ2-2; D gene uncertain. The V and J ends lost 7 bases and 0 bases respectively, with 9 bases between them. CDR1 and CDR2 (germline): LNHDA, SQIVND (reference sequence). This CDR3 has 14 amino acids. CDR3 residues: CASIWQPNTGELFF. The CDR3 bases are TGTGCCAGTATTTGGCAGCCGAACACCGGGGAGCTGTTTTTT.

This clonotype was seen repeatedly, ten times or more. The chain combines TRBV7-2 with TRBJ2-7, with TRBD2 identical over 14 bases. V lost 5 bases and J lost 5; bases outside the gene matches: 5. There are 15 residues in the CDR3. Germline V gene sequence: CDR1 SGHTA, CDR2 FQGNSA. This CDR3 is CASSPRLAGGHEQYF. As DNA, the CDR3 is TGTGCCAGCAGCCCCCGACTAGCGGGAGGGCACGAGCAGTACTTC.

This clonotype was seen only a few times. The J gene is TRBJ1-2, the V gene TRBV20-1; 8 bases are a match to TRBD1. Germline V gene data show CDR1 as DFQATT and CDR2 as SNEGSKA (reference sequence). The junction had 4 bases not matched to a gene; V was cut back by 0 bases and J by 4 bases. This CDR3 has 14 amino acids. CDR3 bases: TGCAGTGCTAGAGACGACAGGGGCGGCTATGGCTACACCTTC. The encoded protein is CSARDDRGGYGYTF.

This clonotype was observed at least ten times. The genes are TRBV7-2 and TRBJ2-2, with D possibly being TRBD1 or TRBD2 (5 bases each). Looked up from germline, CDR1 is SGHTA and CDR2 is FQGNSA. V was trimmed by 2 bases and J by 1 base, leaving 8 bases between them. The CDR3 length is 15 residues. Written as DNA, the CDR3 is TGTGCCAGCAGCTTAAGTGGGGGGAACACCGGGGAGCTGTTTTTT. Encoded protein: CASSLSGGNTGELFF. Filled out from reference TRBV7-2 and TRBJ2-2, the complete variable domain reads GAGVSQSPSNKVTEKGKDVELRCDPISGHTALYWYRQSLGQGLEFLIYFQGNSAPDKSGLPSDRFSAERTGGSVSTLTIQRTQQEDSAVYLCASSLSGGNTGELFFGEGSRLTVL.

Ten or more counts support this clonotype. This chain joins TRBV7-7 and TRBJ2-7; 8 nucleotides match TRBD1. Germline CDR1 and CDR2: SSHAT and FNYEAQ (reference sequence). The CDR3 has 13 residues. V dropped 4 bases and J dropped 7; count of bases not matched to a gene: 6. CDR3 in DNA: TGTGCCAGCAGCTCCGACAGGGGCGAGGAGCAGTACTTC. This sequence encodes CASSSDRGEEQYF.

The V call is TRBV29-1, the J call TRBJ2-5, with 12 bases fitting TRBD2. V dropped 7 bases and J dropped 2; count of bases not matched to a gene: 5. The CDR3 is 14 amino acids. Germline values: CDR1 SQVTM, CDR2 ANQGSEA. As DNA, the CDR3 is TGCAGCGGTCTGACTAGCGGGGGACAAGAGACCCAGTACTTC. Protein: CSGLTSGGQETQYF.

This clonotype occurred many times. The rearrangement links TRBV28 to TRBJ2-7; the D is unclear. Trimming cost V 7 bases and J 2 bases, with 12 bases left between them. This CDR3 contains 13 residues. In germline, CDR1 is MDHEN, CDR2 SYDVKM. The CDR3 DNA follows: TGTGCCAGCATGGGCGGAGCAACCTACGAGCAGTACTTC. It translates to CASMGGATYEQYF. The full variable domain, its missing parts supplied by reference TRBV28 and TRBJ2-7, is DVKVTQSSRYLVKRTGEKVFLECVQDMDHENMFWYRQDPGLGLRLIYFSYDVKMKEKGDIPEGYSVSREKKERFSLILESASTNQTSMYLCASMGGATYEQYFGPGTRLTVT.

The sample holds many counts of this clonotype. CDR3 region: CASSYASQAATEAFF. For the CDR3, the DNA is TGTGCCAGCAGTTACGCGTCCCAGGCGGCCACTGAAGCTTTCTTT. The chain employs TRBV6-2 or TRBV6-3 and TRBJ1-1; D gene unclear. Germline CDR1 MNHEY, CDR2 SVGEGT. V was trimmed by 2 bases and J by 4 bases, leaving 14 bases between them. This CDR3 is built from 15 residues.

This clonotype was observed many times. The CDR3 is CASSEQLAGEREQYF. The CDR3 region has the DNA TGTGCCAGCAGTGAGCAACTAGCGGGAGAGAGGGAGCAGTACTTC. The chain links TRBV25-1 to TRBJ2-7; 11 bases line up with TRBD2. The CDR3 runs to 15 residues. Germline assignment: CDR1 MGHDK and CDR2 SYGVNS. Trimming took 3 bases from V and 7 from J; bases not matched to a gene: 8.

This clonotype has at least ten counts. The V call is TRBV6-2 or TRBV6-3, the J call TRBJ1-5; D is unclear. The CDR3 consists of 15 residues. The ends were cut back, 0 bases at V and 7 bases at J, with 13 bases in the middle. The germline V gene has CDR1 MNHEY and CDR2 SVGEGT. The CDR3 region has the DNA TGTGCCAGCAGTTACTCGGCCCTCCCTCGACAGCCCCAGCATTTT. Translating gives CASSYSALPRQPQHF.

Remarks on this clonotype: The conserved phenylalanine or tryptophan normally closing the CDR3 is absent here, so this likely arose from a read error. The chain links TRBV28 to TRBJ1-6; the D is unclear. Looked up from germline, CDR1 is MDHEN and CDR2 is SYDVKM. V was cut by 6 bases and J by 2 bases, with 8 bases left in between. The CDR3 covers 14 residues. The CDR3 sequence: CASRGATYNSPLHV. CDR3 in DNA: TGTGCCAGCAGGGGAGCGACCTATAATTCACCCCTCCACGTT.

This clonotype was found a few times. The chain carries TRBV20-1 and TRBJ1-5, with 7 bases aligning to TRBD1. J was trimmed by 0 bases and V by 6 bases; bases with no gene match: 5. The germline gives CDR1 DFQATT, CDR2 SNEGSKA (reference sequence). The CDR3 is made up of 14 amino acids. The CDR3 nucleotides are TGCAGTGCCACGGACAGGTATAGCAATCAGCCCCAGCATTTT. Its protein is CSATDRYSNQPQHF.

This clonotype was seen a few times. The V and J genes are TRBV20-1 and TRBJ1-1, with TRBD1 matching 9 bases. The germline V gene has CDR1 DFQATT and CDR2 SNEGSKA (reference sequence). The CDR3 contains 15 residues. With V trimmed by 0 bases and J by 4 bases, 6 bases remained unmatched. DNA for the CDR3: TGCAGTGCTAGAGATTACAGGGGGCCGGGCACTGAAGCTTTCTTT. This translates into CSARDYRGPGTEAFF.

This clonotype has just a few counts. The rearrangement links TRBV11-2 to TRBJ2-5; D ambiguous. V lost 5 bases and J 5 bases, leaving 9 bases between the germline ends. The germline V gene has CDR1 SGHAT and CDR2 FQNNGV. The CDR3 extends over 12 amino acids. The CDR3 DNA follows: TGTGCCAGCAGCCAAGTTAGGGAGACCCAGTACTTC. Amino acids: CASSQVRETQYF.

This clonotype was found many times. The chain employs TRBV28 and TRBJ2-1, with 8 positions matching TRBD1. In germline, CDR1 is MDHEN, CDR2 SYDVKM. The CDR3 is 15 amino acids. Trimming took 6 bases from V and 0 from J; bases not matched to a gene: 4. CDR3 loop: CASRPTGGSYNEQFF. The CDR3 DNA sequence: TGTGCCAGCAGGCCAACAGGGGGCTCCTACAATGAGCAGTTCTTC.

This clonotype was seen a handful of times. The DNA of the CDR3 is TGCGCCAGCAGGCCCGGGACAGGGTACGAGACCCAGTACTTC. This encodes CASRPGTGYETQYF. The genes are TRBV4-3 and TRBJ2-5; 9 positions match TRBD1. The CDR3 is 14 residues long. After removal of 6 bases from V and 5 bases from J, the junction contained 7 bases not matched to a gene. Germline lookup yields CDR1 LGHNA and CDR2 YSLEER.

This clonotype was counted ten times or more. The V and J genes are TRBV27 and TRBJ1-1; perhaps TRBD1 as D (6 bases). The V end was cut by 4 bases, the J end by 2 bases, with 14 bases between. CDR1 is MNHEY and CDR2 is SMNVEV in the germline V gene (reference sequence). The CDR3 is 15 amino acids. The CDR3 spells CASSYWGRFNTEAFF. Written as DNA, the CDR3 is TGTGCCAGCAGTTACTGGGGGCGTTTTAACACTGAAGCTTTCTTT.

At least ten counts were recorded for this clonotype. The CDR3 here is CASSEAGGNYNEQFF. CDR3 sequence (DNA): TGTGCCAGTAGTGAAGCGGGAGGAAACTACAATGAGCAGTTCTTC. The chain recombines TRBV19 with TRBJ2-1; 9 bases agree with TRBD2. The V gene's germline CDR1 is LNHDA and CDR2 SQIVND (reference sequence). The V segment lost 5 bases and the J segment 3 bases; nucleotides outside the gene matches: 5. This CDR3 contains 15 residues.

This clonotype was detected ten times or more. The chain is built from TRBV7-2 and TRBJ2-3, with 7 bases aligning to TRBD2. This CDR3 is 13 amino acids long. Germline-derived CDR1 and CDR2 are SGHTA and FQGNSA. Trimming removed 5 bases from V and 6 bases from J; junction bases left unmatched: 5. CDR3 sequence reads: CASSPSGGDTQYF. The CDR3 DNA is TGTGCCAGCAGCCCCTCCGGGGGGGATACGCAGTATTTT.

The sample holds a few counts of this clonotype. This chain joins TRBV29-1 and TRBJ1-3; D might be TRBD1 (6 bases). The germline gives CDR1 SQVTM, CDR2 ANQGSEA. The CDR3 is 14 residues long. With 7 bases removed from V and 0 bases from J, the gap between germline ends came to 13 bases. The CDR3 sequence: CSASGASSGNTIYF. The CDR3, as DNA: TGCAGCGCCTCAGGGGCTTCCTCTGGAAACACCATATATTTT.

This clonotype was detected only once. The chain has TRBV6-1 and TRBJ1-6; 8 nucleotides line up with TRBD1. This CDR3 has 14 amino acids. Germline V CDR1 and CDR2: MNHNS, SASEGT. V shed 8 bases, J shed 5 bases, and the junction held 5 bases outside the gene matches. The CDR3 sequence: CASPATGDNSPLHF. CDR3 coding DNA: TGTGCCAGCCCAGCGACAGGGGATAATTCACCCCTCCACTTT.

The gene calls are TRBV24-1 and TRBJ1-1, with TRBD1 as a possible D gene (5 bases). Trimming took off 9 bases at V and 4 bases at J, with 11 bases between the two ends. CDR3 size: 12 residues. Germline CDR1 KGHDR, CDR2 SFDVKD. The chain's CDR3 is CATSLGGTEAFF. DNA of the CDR3: TGTGCCACCTCTCTTGGGGGCACTGAAGCTTTCTTT.

This rearrangement joins TRBV20-1 to TRBJ2-1; 8 bases are shared with TRBD2. The CDR3 is made up of 15 amino acids. The V gene end was trimmed by 0 bases and the J gene end by 4 bases; junction bases not matched to a gene: 5. Germline CDR1 DFQATT, CDR2 SNEGSKA (reference sequence). The CDR3 spells CSARDSGGEYNEQFF. The CDR3 DNA sequence: TGCAGTGCTAGAGATTCGGGGGGGGAATACAATGAGCAGTTCTTC.

The chain uses TRBV2 and TRBJ2-5; D uncertain. The CDR3 totals 12 residues. Trimming pared 8 bases from V and 1 base from J, leaving 8 bases between. Germline loops: CDR1 SNHLY, CDR2 FYNNEI. The CDR3 protein is CASGPLQETQYF. The CDR3 DNA is TGTGCCAGCGGACCCCTCCAAGAGACCCAGTACTTC.